This T cell receptor beta chain stems from a study of T cell responses to AZD1222 COVID-19 vaccine. Study-level points and caveats: In a largely white British group with more females than males, clonal diversity was possibly underestimated. Once two AZD1222 doses were given, Spike-specific TCR breadth and depth went up.

Germline-derived CDR1 and CDR2 are MGHRA and YSYEKL. The CDR3 runs 13 residues. V was clipped by 1 base and J by 13 bases, with 11 bases between them. This clone was counted once. Antigen unknown. The method was immunoSEQ multiplex PCR; TCRdb's version includes in-frame clones alone and lacks a portion of them. The sample has 130,000 to 150,000 clones, roughly 90% seen once. This sequence originates from an adult who received the AZD1222 COVID-19 vaccine. The source was peripheral blood, collected 28 days after the second AZD1222 dose. V gene TRBV4-1 combines with J gene TRBJ1-6; D perhaps matches TRBD1 (5 bases). The chain's CDR3 is CASSQGIRDPLHF. The CDR3 DNA sequence: TGCGCCAGCAGCCAAGGAATAAGGGACCCCCTCCACTTT.